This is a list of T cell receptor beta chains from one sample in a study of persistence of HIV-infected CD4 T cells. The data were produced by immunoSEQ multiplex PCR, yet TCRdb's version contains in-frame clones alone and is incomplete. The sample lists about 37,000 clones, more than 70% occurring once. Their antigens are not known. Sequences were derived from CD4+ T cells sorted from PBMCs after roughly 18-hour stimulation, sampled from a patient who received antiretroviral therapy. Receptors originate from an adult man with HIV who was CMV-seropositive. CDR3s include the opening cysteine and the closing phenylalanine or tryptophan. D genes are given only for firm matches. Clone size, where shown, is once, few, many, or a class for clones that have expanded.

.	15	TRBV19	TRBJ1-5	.	TGTGCCAGTAAGCGAACGGACCCGAGCAATCAGCCCCAGCATTTT	CASKRTDPSNQPQHF
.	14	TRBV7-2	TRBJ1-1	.	TGTGCCAGCAGCTCATTAGGCGGAGGCACTGAAGCTTTCTTT	CASSSLGGGTEAFF
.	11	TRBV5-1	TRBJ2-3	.	TGCGCCAGCAGACGAGGAGATACGCAGTATTTT	CASRRGDTQYF
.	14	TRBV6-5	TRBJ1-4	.	TGTGCCAGCAGCCTCAGTAGGGGAAATGAAAAACTGTTTTTT	CASSLSRGNEKLFF
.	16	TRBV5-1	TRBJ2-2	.	TGCGCCAGCAGCTTGGCCTCAGGAGGAAACACCGGGGAGCTGTTTTTT	CASSLASGGNTGELFF
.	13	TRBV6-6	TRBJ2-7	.	TGTGCCAGCAGGCGGCAGGACCTCTACGAGCAGTACTTC	CASRRQDLYEQYF
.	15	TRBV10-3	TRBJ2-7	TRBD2	TGTGCCATCAGTGGGAATAGCGGGGGGGCTAGCGAGCAGTACTTC	CAISGNSGGASEQYF
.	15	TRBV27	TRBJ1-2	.	TGTGCCAGCAGTTTCCGGGACCCCACCAACTATGGCTACACCTTC	CASSFRDPTNYGYTF
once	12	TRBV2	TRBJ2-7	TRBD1	TGTGCCGGAGGACAGGGGTCCTACGAGCAGTACTTC	CAGGQGSYEQYF
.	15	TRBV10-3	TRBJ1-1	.	TGTGCCATCAGTGGGTTACAGGGTCAGGTGACTGAAGCTTTCTTT	CAISGLQGQVTEAFF
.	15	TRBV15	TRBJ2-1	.	TGTGCCACCAGCAGAGAGGGCAACTCCTACAATGAGCAGTTCTTC	CATSREGNSYNEQFF
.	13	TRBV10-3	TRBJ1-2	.	TGTGCCATCAGTGAGAACGCAGGGTACGGCTACACCTTC	CAISENAGYGYTF
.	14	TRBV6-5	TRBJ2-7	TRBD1	TGTGCCAGCAGGACGGGACAGTTATTATACGAGCAGTACTTC	CASRTGQLLYEQYF
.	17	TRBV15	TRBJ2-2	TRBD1	TGTGCCACCAGCAGAGGCTCCGGGACAGGGAAGACCGGGGAGCTGTTTTTT	CATSRGSGTGKTGELFF
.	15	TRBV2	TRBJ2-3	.	TGTGCCAGCAGTGAGCAACCTACAGGTACAGATACGCAGTATTTT	CASSEQPTGTDTQYF
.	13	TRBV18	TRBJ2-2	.	TGTGCCAGCTCACCACCGAACACCGGGGAGCTGTTTTTT	CASSPPNTGELFF
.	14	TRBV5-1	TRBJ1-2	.	TGCGCCAGCAGCTTGTTCGCGACTGGGTATGGCTACACCTTC	CASSLFATGYGYTF
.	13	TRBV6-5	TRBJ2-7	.	TGTGCCAGCAGCCAGGGTACCTTTGGAGAGCAGTACTTC	CASSQGTFGEQYF
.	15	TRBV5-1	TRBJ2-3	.	TGCGCCAGCAGCCCCAGGGGCTTCGTCACAGATACGCAGTATTTT	CASSPRGFVTDTQYF
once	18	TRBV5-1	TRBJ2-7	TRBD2	TGCGCCAGCAGCTCGGGACTAGCGGGGGGTCCCTCTTCGGGCGAGCAGTACTTC	CASSSGLAGGPSSGEQYF
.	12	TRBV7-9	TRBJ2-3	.	TGTGCCAGCAGCCAACAGGGAGATACGCAGTATTTT	CASSQQGDTQYF
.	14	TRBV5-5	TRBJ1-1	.	TGTGCCAGCAGCTCCACCGGGGTCGTCACTGAAGCTTTCTTT	CASSSTGVVTEAFF
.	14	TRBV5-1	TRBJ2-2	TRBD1	TGCGCCAGCAGCCCCGGACAGGGCCACGGGGAGCTGTTTTTT	CASSPGQGHGELFF
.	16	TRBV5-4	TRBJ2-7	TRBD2	TGTGCCAGCAGCTTGGGGGGGACTAGCGGGGCCTCCGAGCAGTACTTC	CASSLGGTSGASEQYF
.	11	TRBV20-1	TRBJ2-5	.	TGCAGTGCTTCTGCCCCTCCGACCCAGTACTTC	CSASAPPTQYF
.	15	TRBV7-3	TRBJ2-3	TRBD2	TGTGCCAGCAGCAAACTAGCGGGGCTCACAGATACGCAGTATTTT	CASSKLAGLTDTQYF
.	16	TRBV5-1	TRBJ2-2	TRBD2	TGCGCCAGCAGCCCTCCGGGAGGGGGGGCGAGCGGGGAGCTGTTTTTT	CASSPPGGGASGELFF
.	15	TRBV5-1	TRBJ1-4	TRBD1	TGCGCCAGCAGCTCTGGACAGGGTGGGACTGAAAAACTGTTTTTT	CASSSGQGGTEKLFF
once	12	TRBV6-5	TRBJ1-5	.	TGTGCCAGCCAGTTTAGCAATCAGCCCCAGCATTTT	CASQFSNQPQHF
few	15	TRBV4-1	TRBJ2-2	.	TGCGCCAGCAGCCAAGATAGGTCCGGCATCGGGGAGCTGTTTTTT	CASSQDRSGIGELFF
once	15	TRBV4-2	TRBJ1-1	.	TGTGCCAGCAGCCAAGGCGGGGGGTTGGCGGCTGAAGCTTTCTTT	CASSQGGGLAAEAFF
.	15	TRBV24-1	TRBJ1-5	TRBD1	TGTGCCACGAGTAACGGACAGGGCCTAAATCAGCCCCAGCATTTT	CATSNGQGLNQPQHF
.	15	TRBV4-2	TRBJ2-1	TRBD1	TGTGCCAGCAGCGCGGACAGGGGGGGTAGGAATGAGCAGTTCTTC	CASSADRGGRNEQFF
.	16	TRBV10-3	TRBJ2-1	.	TGTGCCATCAGTGAGTCCTCAGGGACCCTATACAATGAGCAGTTCTTC	CAISESSGTLYNEQFF
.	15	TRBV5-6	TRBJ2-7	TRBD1	TGTGCCAGCAGCCCGGGACAGGGGAGTCGGTACGAGCAGTACTTC	CASSPGQGSRYEQYF
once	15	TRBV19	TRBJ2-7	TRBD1	TGTGCCAGTACCCCAAGGGGGACAGGGATCTACGAGCAGTACTTC	CASTPRGTGIYEQYF
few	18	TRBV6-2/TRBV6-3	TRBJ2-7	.	TGTGCCAGCAGTTACTCGGTCCTGACCGGGACGGTTACCTACGAGCAGTACTTC	CASSYSVLTGTVTYEQYF
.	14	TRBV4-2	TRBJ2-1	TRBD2	TGTGCCAGCAGCCAGACTAGCGGATACAATGAGCAGTTCTTC	CASSQTSGYNEQFF
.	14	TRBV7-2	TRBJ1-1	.	TGTGCCAGCAGCTTAGGACAGTATAACACTGAAGCTTTCTTT	CASSLGQYNTEAFF
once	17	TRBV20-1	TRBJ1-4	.	TGCAGTGCTAGTATAGTGCGGGGGCAGGCAAATAATGAAAAACTGTTTTTT	CSASIVRGQANNEKLFF
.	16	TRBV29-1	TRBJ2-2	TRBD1	TGCAGCGTTGAAATAAGACAGGGGGTAGGGACCGGGGAGCTGTTTTTT	CSVEIRQGVGTGELFF
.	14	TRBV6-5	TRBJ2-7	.	TGTGCCAGCAGTTACTCGGGGTCCTCCTACGAGCAGTACTTC	CASSYSGSSYEQYF
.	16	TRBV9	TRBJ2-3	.	TGTGCCAGCAGCTTTGGACTGAGGGGAAGCACAGATACGCAGTATTTT	CASSFGLRGSTDTQYF
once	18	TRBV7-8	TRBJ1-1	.	TGTGCCAGCAGCTTAGCGGGACCCACCCACAACATGAACACTGAAGCTTTCTTT	CASSLAGPTHNMNTEAFF
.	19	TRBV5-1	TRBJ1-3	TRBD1	TGCGCCAGCAGCACACAGGGGTATGATCCTTCGCGCTCTGGAAACACCATATATTTT	CASSTQGYDPSRSGNTIYF
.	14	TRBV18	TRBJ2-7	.	TGTGCCAGCTCACCATCGGCAGGGATCAACGAGCAGTACTTC	CASSPSAGINEQYF
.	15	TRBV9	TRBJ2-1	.	TGTGCCAGCAGCGTACGCATAGGGACCTACAATGAGCAGTTCTTC	CASSVRIGTYNEQFF
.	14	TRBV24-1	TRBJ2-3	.	TGTGCCACCAGTGACGGAGGAAGCACAGATACGCAGTATTTT	CATSDGGSTDTQYF
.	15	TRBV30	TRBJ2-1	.	TGTGCCTGGAGTGTGGGGACCCAAATCTACAATGAGCAGTTCTTC	CAWSVGTQIYNEQFF
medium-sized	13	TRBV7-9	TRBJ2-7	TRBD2	TGTGCCAGCAGCAATGCGGGGGGCCGCGTCCAGTACTTC	CASSNAGGRVQYF
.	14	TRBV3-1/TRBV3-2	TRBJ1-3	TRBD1	TGTGCCAGCAGATCTCAGGGGGATGGAAACACCATATATTTT	CASRSQGDGNTIYF
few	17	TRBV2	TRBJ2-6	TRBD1	TGTGCCAGCAGTAAAAGACAGGGCAGCTCTGGGGCCAACGTCCTGACTTTC	CASSKRQGSSGANVLTF
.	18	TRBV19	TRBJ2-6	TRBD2	TGTGCCAGTACCCTAGCCGGGACTACCGCCCCTGGGGCCAACGTCCTGACTTTC	CASTLAGTTAPGANVLTF
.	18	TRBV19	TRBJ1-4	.	TGTGCCAGTAGTATGGACCTCGCCCACCAGACAACTAATGAAAAACTGTTTTTT	CASSMDLAHQTTNEKLFF
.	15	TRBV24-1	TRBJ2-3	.	TGTGCCACCAGTGGGCGGGCGGAGGAGGGAGATACGCAGTATTTT	CATSGRAEEGDTQYF